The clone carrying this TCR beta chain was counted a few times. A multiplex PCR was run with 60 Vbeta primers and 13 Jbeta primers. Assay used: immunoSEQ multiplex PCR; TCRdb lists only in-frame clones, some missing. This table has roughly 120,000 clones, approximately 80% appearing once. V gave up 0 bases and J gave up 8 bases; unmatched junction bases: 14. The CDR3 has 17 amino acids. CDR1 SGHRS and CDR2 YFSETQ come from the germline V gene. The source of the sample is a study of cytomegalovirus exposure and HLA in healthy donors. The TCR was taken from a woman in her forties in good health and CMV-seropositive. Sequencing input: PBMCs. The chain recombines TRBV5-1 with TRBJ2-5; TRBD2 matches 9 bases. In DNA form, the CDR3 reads TGCGCCAGCAGCTTGGGACTAGCGGCTCGGACGGGTGGAACCCAGTACTTC. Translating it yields CASSLGLAARTGGTQYF. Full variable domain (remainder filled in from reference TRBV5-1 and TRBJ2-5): KAGVTQTPRYLIKTRGQQVTLSCSPISGHRSVSWYQQTPGQGLQFLFEYFSETQRNKGNFPGRFSGRQFSNSRSEMNVSTLELGDSALYLCASSLGLAARTGGTQYFGPGTRLLVL.